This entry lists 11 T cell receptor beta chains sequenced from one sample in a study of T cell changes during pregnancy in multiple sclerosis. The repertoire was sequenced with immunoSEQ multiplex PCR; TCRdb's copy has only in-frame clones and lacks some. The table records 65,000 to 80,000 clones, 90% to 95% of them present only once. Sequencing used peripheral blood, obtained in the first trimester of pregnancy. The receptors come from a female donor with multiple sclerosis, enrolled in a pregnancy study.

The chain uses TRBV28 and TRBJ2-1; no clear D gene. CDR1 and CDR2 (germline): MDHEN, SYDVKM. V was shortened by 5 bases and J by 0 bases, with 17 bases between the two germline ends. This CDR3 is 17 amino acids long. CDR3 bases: TGTGCCAGCAGTACCGATACTACCTTCAGCTCCTACAATGAGCAGTTCTTC. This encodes CASSTDTTFSSYNEQFF.

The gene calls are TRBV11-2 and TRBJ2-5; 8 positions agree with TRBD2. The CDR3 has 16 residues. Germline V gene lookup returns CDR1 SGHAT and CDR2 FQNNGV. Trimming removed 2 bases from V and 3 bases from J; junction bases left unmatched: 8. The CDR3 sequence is CASSLNRLAGEETQYF. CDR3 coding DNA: TGTGCCAGCAGCTTAAATCGGCTAGCGGGCGAAGAGACCCAGTACTTC.

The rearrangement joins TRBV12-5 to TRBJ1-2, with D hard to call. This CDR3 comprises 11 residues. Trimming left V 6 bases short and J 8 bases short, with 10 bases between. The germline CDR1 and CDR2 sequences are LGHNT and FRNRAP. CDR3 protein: CASGEAHGYTF. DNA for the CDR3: TGTGCTAGTGGGGAGGCGCACGGCTACACCTTC.

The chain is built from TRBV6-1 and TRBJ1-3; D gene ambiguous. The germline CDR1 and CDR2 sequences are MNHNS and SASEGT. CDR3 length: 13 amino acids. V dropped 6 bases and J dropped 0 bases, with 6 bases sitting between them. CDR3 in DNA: TGTGCCAGCAGCTCGAGCTCTGGAAACACCATATATTTT. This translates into CASSSSSGNTIYF.

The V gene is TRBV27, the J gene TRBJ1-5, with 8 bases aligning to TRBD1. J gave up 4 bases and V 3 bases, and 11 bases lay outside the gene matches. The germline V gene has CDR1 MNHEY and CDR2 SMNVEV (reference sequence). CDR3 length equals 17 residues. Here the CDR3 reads CASSFGGVQGANQPQHF. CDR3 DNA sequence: TGTGCCAGCAGTTTTGGTGGTGTCCAGGGGGCGAATCAGCCCCAGCATTTT.

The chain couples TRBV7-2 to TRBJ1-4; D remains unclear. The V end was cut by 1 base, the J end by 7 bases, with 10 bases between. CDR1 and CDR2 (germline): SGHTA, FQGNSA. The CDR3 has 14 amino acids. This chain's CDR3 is CASSLGSRVEKLFF. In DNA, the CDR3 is TGTGCCAGCAGCTTAGGTTCCCGAGTTGAAAAACTGTTTTTT.

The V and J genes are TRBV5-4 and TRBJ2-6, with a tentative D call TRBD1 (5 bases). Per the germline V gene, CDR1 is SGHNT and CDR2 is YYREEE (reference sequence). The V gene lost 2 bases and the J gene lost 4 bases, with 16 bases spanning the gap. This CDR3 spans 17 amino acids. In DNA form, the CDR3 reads TGTGCCAGCAGCTTAGGGGCAATACAGAGCGGGGCCAACGTCCTGACTTTC. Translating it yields CASSLGAIQSGANVLTF.

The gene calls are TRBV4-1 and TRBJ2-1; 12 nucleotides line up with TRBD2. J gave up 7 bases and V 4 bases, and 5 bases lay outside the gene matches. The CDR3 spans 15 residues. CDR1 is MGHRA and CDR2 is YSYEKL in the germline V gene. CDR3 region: CASSPTSGRSNEQFF. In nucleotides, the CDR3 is TGCGCCAGCAGCCCCACTAGCGGGAGGTCTAATGAGCAGTTCTTC.

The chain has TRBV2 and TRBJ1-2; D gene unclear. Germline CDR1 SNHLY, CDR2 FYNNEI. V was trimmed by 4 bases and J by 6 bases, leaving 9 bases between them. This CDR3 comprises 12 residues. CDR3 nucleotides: TGTGCCAGCAGTGTTAGAGGCGATGGCTACACCTTC. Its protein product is CASSVRGDGYTF.

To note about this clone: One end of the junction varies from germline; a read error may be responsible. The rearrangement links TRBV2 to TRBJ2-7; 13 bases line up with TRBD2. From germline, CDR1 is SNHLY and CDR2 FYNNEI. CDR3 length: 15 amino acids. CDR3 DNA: TGTGCCAGCAGCGAAGTACTAGCGGGAGGGTACGAGCAGTACTTC. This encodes CASSEVLAGGYEQYF.

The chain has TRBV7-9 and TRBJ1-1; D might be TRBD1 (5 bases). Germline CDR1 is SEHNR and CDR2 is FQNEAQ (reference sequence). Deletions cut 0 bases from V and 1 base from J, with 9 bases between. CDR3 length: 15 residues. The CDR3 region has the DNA TGTGCCAGCAGCTTAGCGCGGGGGGGGAACACTGAAGCTTTCTTT. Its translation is CASSLARGGNTEAFF.